A selection of T cell receptor beta chains follows, all from one sample in a study of cytomegalovirus exposure and HLA in healthy donors. Measured with immunoSEQ multiplex PCR; TCRdb has only the in-frame clones, and not every one. Of approximately 150,000 clones listed, around three quarters were seen once; the top ten hold 2% to 2.5%. The specimen sequenced was PBMCs. These receptors originate from a woman between 18 and 30 years old in good health and CMV-seropositive. Each CDR3 is given without its conserved first and last residue. The order of the fields is J gene, V gene, CDR3 protein.

TRBJ2-5 | TRBV7-2 | ASSFSPDRVETQY
TRBJ1-5 | TRBV6-6 | ASSYETAFYQPQH
TRBJ2-5 | TRBV5-1 | ASSLGGGETQY
TRBJ1-1 | TRBV7-9 | ASSFPGNTEAF
TRBJ2-7 | TRBV30 | AWRRQAPYEQY
TRBJ2-3 | TRBV4-1 | ASSQVATSTDTQY
TRBJ2-2 | TRBV4-1 | ASSPRQGAVTGELF
TRBJ1-2 | TRBV6-5 | ASSSNSGGNYGYT
TRBJ1-6 | TRBV7-2 | ASSPGQGPLH
TRBJ2-7 | TRBV29-1 | SVEGDRAEQY
TRBJ1-4 | TRBV5-1 | ASSLTGARTEKLF
TRBJ2-7 | TRBV6-1 | ASSEDIRSYEQY
TRBJ1-2 | TRBV18 | ASSPRDFYGYT
TRBJ2-7 | TRBV14 | ASSQEGLACEQY
TRBJ2-7 | TRBV25-1 | ASSEKGGEAYEQY
TRBJ1-2 | TRBV7-9 | ASSLATGRMGNYGYT
TRBJ1-2 | TRBV5-4 | ASSLDYGNYGYT
TRBJ2-7 | TRBV28 | ASSPSYIQDYEQY
TRBJ2-1 | TRBV6-6 | ASRRGEFSNEQF
TRBJ1-6 | TRBV25-1 | ASSNQGADYNSPLH
TRBJ2-7 | TRBV6-6 | ASSSPVPGRAYEQY
TRBJ2-1 | TRBV28 | ASSPGQVRNEQF
TRBJ1-4 | TRBV5-1 | ASSWVTGLPNEKLF
TRBJ2-7 | TRBV7-2 | ASSPRLSGSSYEQY